A selection of T cell receptor beta chains follows, all from one sample in a study of blood T cells in healthy people across ages. A single record per CDR3 protein comes from TCRdb applying MiXCR to the 5' RACE reads. The sample records about 640,000 distinct CDR3 sequences, 40% to 45% being singletons. Source material: blood. The receptors here all came from a man aged 80 or over in good health. Each CDR3 is given with its conserved first and last residue. The D gene is left open where the match is weak. Only some rows state a clone size, as once, few, many or a class for expanded clones.

V gene,clone size,D gene,J gene,CDR3 protein,CDR3 DNA
TRBV4-3,few,TRBD1,TRBJ1-2,CASSRGQGEYGYTF,TGCGCCAGCAGCAGAGGACAGGGAGAGTATGGCTACACCTTC
TRBV6-6,-,TRBD1,TRBJ2-7,CASSNRQGGYEQYF,TGTGCCAGCAGTAACCGACAGGGGGGATACGAGCAGTACTTC
TRBV20-1,once,-,TRBJ1-2,CSADSRKQGISGYTF,TGCAGTGCCGACAGCCGGAAACAGGGTATTTCTGGCTACACCTTC
TRBV14,-,-,TRBJ2-7,CASSQVQSYEQYF,TGTGCCAGCAGCCAAGTTCAGTCCTACGAGCAGTACTTC
TRBV15,few,-,TRBJ1-4,CATSRESHRTNEKLFF,TGTGCCACCAGCAGAGAAAGCCACAGAACTAATGAAAAACTGTTTTTT
TRBV27,-,-,TRBJ1-2,CASILPRNGQTYGYTF,TGTGCCAGCATCTTACCGAGGAATGGACAGACTTATGGCTACACCTTC
TRBV20-1,-,-,TRBJ2-7,CGARGRGIGEQYF,TGCGGTGCTAGAGGTCGAGGGATCGGCGAGCAGTACTTC
TRBV11-2,-,-,TRBJ2-5,CASSPRKGFRETQYF,TGTGCCAGCAGCCCCCGAAAGGGATTCCGAGAGACCCAGTACTTC
TRBV7-2,few,-,TRBJ2-5,CASSIDSRAGRTQYF,TGTGCCAGCAGCATAGACAGTCGGGCTGGGAGGACCCAGTACTTC
TRBV20-1,-,-,TRBJ2-5,CSASLRETQYF,TGCAGTGCTAGTCTCCGGGAGACCCAGTACTTC
TRBV6-2/TRBV6-3,few,-,TRBJ2-7,CASSSFPGHFSYEQYF,TGTGCCAGCAGTTCTTTCCCGGGACATTTTTCCTACGAGCAGTACTTC
TRBV29-1,-,-,TRBJ2-7,CSVLGRTYEQYF,TGCAGCGTCCTAGGACGGACCTACGAGCAGTACTTC
TRBV20-1,-,-,TRBJ2-3,CSAPPGDTQYF,TGCAGTGCTCCCCCCGGAGATACGCAGTATTTT
TRBV20-1,few,TRBD2,TRBJ2-7,CSERGVTYEQYF,TGCAGCGAGCGGGGTGTGACCTACGAGCAGTACTTC
TRBV7-8,-,TRBD2,TRBJ2-5,CASSRRTSGKETQYF,TGTGCCAGCAGCAGACGGACTAGCGGAAAAGAGACCCAGTACTTC
TRBV6-5,-,-,TRBJ2-4,CASSYRAQGRNIQYF,TGTGCCAGCAGTTACCGTGCCCAGGGGAGAAACATTCAGTACTTC